These 13 T cell receptor beta chains came from one sample sequenced in a study of T cells in Graves' hyperthyroidism and ophthalmopathy. RNA transcripts yielded amplified TCR beta CDR3 regions. When the TCR CDR3 underwent first-round RT-PCR, the HTBI primer set was used. TCRdb ran MiXCR on the multiplex PCR reads and lists one entry per CDR3 protein. The top ten hold about 27% of the sample, which has some 350,000 distinct CDR3 sequences, about a sixth seen once. The sample consisted of blood. The receptors were sampled from a young woman with Graves' hyperthyroidism that later progressed to Graves' ophthalmopathy.

This clonotype showed up many times. This chain joins TRBV5-6 and TRBJ2-1; TRBD2 is a possible D gene (5 bases). CDR1 is SGHDT, CDR2 YYEEEE, per germline. Trimming removed 0 bases at V and 12 bases at J, with 22 bases between. This CDR3 comprises 16 residues. The CDR3 loop is CASSLGAADPTRGQFF. CDR3 DNA: TGTGCCAGCAGCTTGGGGGCCGCTGACCCAACCCGGGGGCAGTTCTTC.

The chain combines TRBV4-1 with TRBJ2-7, with TRBD1 matching over 8 bases. V shed 5 bases and J 4 bases; nucleotides not matched to a gene: 7. Germline loops: CDR1 MGHRA, CDR2 YSYEKL. CDR3 size: 14 residues. For the CDR3, the DNA is TGCGCCAGCAGCGCCGACAGGGGTGGGTACGAGCAGTACTTC. As protein: CASSADRGGYEQYF.

This chain links TRBV4-2 with TRBJ1-3; a possible D gene is TRBD1 (6 bases). This CDR3 has 18 amino acids. Germline assignment: CDR1 LGHNA and CDR2 YNFKEQ. Trimming removed 4 bases at V and 0 bases at J, with 19 bases between. This chain's CDR3 is CASSPQLQGPYSGNTIYF. CDR3 DNA: TGTGCCAGCAGCCCTCAGTTACAGGGACCCTACTCTGGAAACACCATATATTTT.

V and J are TRBV6-2 or TRBV6-3 and TRBJ2-5; TRBD2 agrees at 15 bases. Germline assignment: CDR1 MNHEY and CDR2 SVGEGT. This CDR3 region has 17 residues. The V gene end was trimmed by 6 bases and the J gene end by 1 base; junction bases not matched to a gene: 6. CDR3 protein: CASRAGTSGRSQETQYF. Written as DNA, the CDR3 is TGTGCCAGCAGGGCCGGGACTAGCGGGAGGTCCCAAGAGACCCAGTACTTC.

Concerning this clonotype: A single base separates this from a much larger clone, so it may be a read error. This chain links TRBV2 with TRBJ2-7; D may be TRBD1 (6 bases). Per germline, CDR1 SNHLY and CDR2 FYNNEI. The CDR3 is made up of 16 amino acids. CDR3 sequence reads: CAGSEEGYGGDYEQYF. CDR3 DNA sequence: TGTGCCGGCAGTGAAGAAGGTTATGGGGGCGACTACGAGCAGTACTTC.

This clonotype was seen repeatedly, ten times or more. This chain uses TRBV11-2 with TRBJ2-7; no reliable D call. V was trimmed by 3 bases and J by 0 bases, leaving 9 bases between them. CDR1 is SGHAT, CDR2 FQNNGV, per germline. The CDR3 has 14 residues. DNA for the CDR3: TGTGCCAGCAGCTTCCCGACTGCCTCCTACGAGCAGTACTTC. Protein: CASSFPTASYEQYF.

Note on this clonotype: The junction differs from germline at one of its ends, possibly a read error. This chain connects TRBV30 to TRBJ2-5; 9 positions agree with TRBD2. The CDR3 runs 14 residues. Germline CDR1 and CDR2: GTSNPN and SVGIG (reference sequence). In DNA form, the CDR3 reads TGTGCCCGGAGCCCTAGCGGGGTCCTGGTGACCCAGTACTTC. Translation: CARSPSGVLVTQYF.

This clonotype was seen many times. The gene calls are TRBV7-9 and TRBJ2-1; D may be TRBD2 (5 bases). There are 16 residues in the CDR3. In germline, CDR1 is SEHNR, CDR2 FQNEAQ (reference sequence). V shed 3 bases and J shed 5 bases, with 17 bases lying between them. The CDR3 DNA is TGTGCCAGCAGCTTCATTATAGCAGGAGGTAACAATGAGCAGTTCTTC. Residues: CASSFIIAGGNNEQFF.

This clonotype showed up many times. The chain combines TRBV27 with TRBJ1-5, with D hard to call. V lost 3 bases, J lost 10 bases, and 13 bases lay in between. CDR3 size: 13 residues. Germline-derived CDR1 and CDR2 are MNHEY and SMNVEV (reference sequence). In DNA, the CDR3 is TGTGCCAGCAGTTTGTATCCAGGAGTACCCCAGCATTTT. Protein product: CASSLYPGVPQHF.

With respect to this clonotype: Given a much more abundant clone one base away, this may be a read error. This rearrangement joins TRBV7-3 to TRBJ2-5, with 7 bases aligning to TRBD2. The germline V gene encodes CDR1 SGHTA and CDR2 FQGTGA. The CDR3 runs to 15 residues. In DNA, the CDR3 is TGTGCCAGCAGCTTAACAGCTCTCAGCGGGGAGACCCCGTACTTC. It translates to CASSLTALSGETPYF.

As regards this clonotype: A read error is possible here, since a much larger clone lies one base away. The V call is TRBV20-1, the J call TRBJ1-1; a possible D gene is TRBD1 (6 bases). This CDR3 is 14 amino acids long. Germline lookup yields CDR1 DFQATT and CDR2 SNEGSKA (reference sequence). For the CDR3, the DNA is TGCAATGCTAGAGTCAGGGGCCCGAACACTGAAGCTTTCTTT. This sequence encodes CNARVRGPNTEAFF.

The chain recombines TRBV7-9 with TRBJ2-1; 8 bases line up with TRBD1. The trim removed 10 bases at V and 1 base at J, leaving 3 bases unmatched. The CDR3 totals 13 residues. CDR1 is SEHNR and CDR2 is FQNEAQ in the germline V gene (reference sequence). The CDR3 DNA follows: TGTGCCAAAACAGGGGGATCCTACAATGAGCAGTTCTTC. Translation gives CAKTGGSYNEQFF. The full variable domain, its missing parts supplied by reference TRBV7-9 and TRBJ2-1, is DTGVSQNPRHKITKRGQNVTFRCDPISEHNRLYWYRQTLGQGPEFLTYFQNEAQLEKSRLLSDRFSAERPKGSFSTLEIQRTEQGDSAMYLCAKTGGSYNEQFFGPGTRLTVL.

This clonotype came up many times. The chain recombines TRBV5-1 with TRBJ1-1; the D gene is possibly TRBD1 (6 bases). CDR3 length equals 15 residues. Trimming took 4 bases from V and 3 from J, leaving 16 bases between them. Germline CDR1 SGHRS, CDR2 YFSETQ. CDR3 sequence: CASSRTGQEDTEAFF. In nucleotides, the CDR3 is TGCGCCAGCAGCCGGACGGGACAAGAGGACACTGAAGCTTTCTTT. The entire variable domain, with the rest obtained from reference TRBV5-1 and TRBJ1-1, is as follows: KAGVTQTPRYLIKTRGQQVTLSCSPISGHRSVSWYQQTPGQGLQFLFEYFSETQRNKGNFPGRFSGRQFSNSRSEMNVSTLELGDSALYLCASSRTGQEDTEAFFGQGTRLTVV.